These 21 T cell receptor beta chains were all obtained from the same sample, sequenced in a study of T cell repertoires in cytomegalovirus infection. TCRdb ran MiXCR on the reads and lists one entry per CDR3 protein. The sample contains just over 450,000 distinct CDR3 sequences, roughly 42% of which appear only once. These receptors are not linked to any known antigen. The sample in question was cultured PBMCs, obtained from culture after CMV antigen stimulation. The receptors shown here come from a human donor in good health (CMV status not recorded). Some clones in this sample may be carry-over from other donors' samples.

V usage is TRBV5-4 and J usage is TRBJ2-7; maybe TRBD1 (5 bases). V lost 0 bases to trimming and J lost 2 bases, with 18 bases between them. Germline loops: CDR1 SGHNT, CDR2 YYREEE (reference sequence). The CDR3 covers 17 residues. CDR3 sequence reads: CASSLGFRQTEAYEQYF. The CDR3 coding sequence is TGTGCCAGCAGCTTGGGTTTCCGACAGACAGAGGCCTACGAGCAGTACTTC.

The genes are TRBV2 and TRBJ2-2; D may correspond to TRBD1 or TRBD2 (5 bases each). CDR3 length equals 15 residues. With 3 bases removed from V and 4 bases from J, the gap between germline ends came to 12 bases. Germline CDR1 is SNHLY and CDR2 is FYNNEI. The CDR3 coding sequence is TGTGCCAGCAGTGAGCTGGGGGTGGGCACCGGGGAGCTGTTTTTT. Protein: CASSELGVGTGELFF.

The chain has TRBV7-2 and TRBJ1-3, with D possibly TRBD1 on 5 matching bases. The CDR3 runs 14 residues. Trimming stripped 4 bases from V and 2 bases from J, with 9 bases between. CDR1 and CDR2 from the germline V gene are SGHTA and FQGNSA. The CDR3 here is CASSSRTTGNTIYF. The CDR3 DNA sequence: TGTGCCAGCAGCTCCCGGACAACTGGAAACACCATATATTTT.

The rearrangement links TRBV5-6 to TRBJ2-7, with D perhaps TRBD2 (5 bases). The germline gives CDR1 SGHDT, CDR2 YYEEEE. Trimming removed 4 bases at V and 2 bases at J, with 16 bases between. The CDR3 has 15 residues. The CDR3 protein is CASSQAGRGTYEQYF. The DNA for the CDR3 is TGTGCCAGCAGCCAGGCTGGCCGGGGAACCTACGAGCAGTACTTC. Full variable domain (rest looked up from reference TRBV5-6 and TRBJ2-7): DAGVTQSPTHLIKTRGQQVTLRCSPKSGHDTVSWYQQALGQGPQFIFQYYEEEERQRGNFPDRFSGHQFPNYSSELNVNALLLGDSALYLCASSQAGRGTYEQYFGPGTRLTVT.

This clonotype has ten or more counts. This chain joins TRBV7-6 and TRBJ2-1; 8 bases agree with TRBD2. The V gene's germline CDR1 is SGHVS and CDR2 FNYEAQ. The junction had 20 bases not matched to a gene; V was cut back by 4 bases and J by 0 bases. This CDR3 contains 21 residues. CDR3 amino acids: CASSSRRGSAGGSSSYNEQFF. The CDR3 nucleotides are TGTGCCAGCAGCTCGCGCCGAGGATCGGCGGGAGGATCAAGCTCCTACAATGAGCAGTTCTTC.

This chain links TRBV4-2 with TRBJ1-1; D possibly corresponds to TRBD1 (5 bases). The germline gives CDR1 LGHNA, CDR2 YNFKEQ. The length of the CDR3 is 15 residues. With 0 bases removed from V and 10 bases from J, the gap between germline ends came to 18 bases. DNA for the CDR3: TGTGCCAGCAGCCAAGATCGACTTGCGGGGCGGGCAGCTTTCTTT. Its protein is CASSQDRLAGRAAFF.

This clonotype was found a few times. CDR3 nucleotides: TGTGCCAGCAGCTCCTCGACAGGGGCCTCTGGGGCCAACGTCCTGACTTTC. It translates to CASSSSTGASGANVLTF. The chain has TRBV7-9 and TRBJ2-6; 8 bases map to TRBD1. CDR1 and CDR2 from the germline V gene are SEHNR and FQNEAQ (reference sequence). Germline trimming cut 4 bases from V and 0 bases from J; bases unmatched to any gene: 5. The CDR3 extends over 17 amino acids.

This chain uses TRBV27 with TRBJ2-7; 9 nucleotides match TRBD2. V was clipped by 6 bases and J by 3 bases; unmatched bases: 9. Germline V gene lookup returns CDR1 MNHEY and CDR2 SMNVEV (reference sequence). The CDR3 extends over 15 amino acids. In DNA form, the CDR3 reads TGTGCCAGCAGGCCTTATAGCGGGAGTAGCTACGAGCAGTACTTC. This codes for CASRPYSGSSYEQYF.

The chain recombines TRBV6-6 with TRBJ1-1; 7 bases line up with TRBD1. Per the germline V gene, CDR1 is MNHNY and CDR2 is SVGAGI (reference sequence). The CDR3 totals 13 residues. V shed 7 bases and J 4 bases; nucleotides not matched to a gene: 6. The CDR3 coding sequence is TGTGCCAGCACCTGGACAGGCGGCACTGAAGCTTTCTTT. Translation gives CASTWTGGTEAFF.

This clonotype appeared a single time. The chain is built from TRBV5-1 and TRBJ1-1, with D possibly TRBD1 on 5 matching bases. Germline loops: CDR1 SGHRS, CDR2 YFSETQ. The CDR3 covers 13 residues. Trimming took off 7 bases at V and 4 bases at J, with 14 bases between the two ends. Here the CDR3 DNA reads TGCGCCAGCGTCGGGGGTATGGGCACTGAAGCTTTCTTT. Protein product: CASVGGMGTEAFF.

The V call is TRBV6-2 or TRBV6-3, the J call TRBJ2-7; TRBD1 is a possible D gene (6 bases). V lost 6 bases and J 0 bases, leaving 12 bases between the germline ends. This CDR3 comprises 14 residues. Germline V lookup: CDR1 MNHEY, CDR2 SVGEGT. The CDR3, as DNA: TGTGCCAGCAGGAAAACAGGGAACTCCTACGAGCAGTACTTC. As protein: CASRKTGNSYEQYF.

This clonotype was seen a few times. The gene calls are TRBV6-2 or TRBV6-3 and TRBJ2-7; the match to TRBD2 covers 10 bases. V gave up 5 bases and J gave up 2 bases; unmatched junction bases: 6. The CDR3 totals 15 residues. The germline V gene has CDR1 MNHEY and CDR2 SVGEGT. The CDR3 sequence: CASSKTSGLTYEQYF. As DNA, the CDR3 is TGTGCCAGCAGTAAGACTAGCGGGCTTACCTACGAGCAGTACTTC.

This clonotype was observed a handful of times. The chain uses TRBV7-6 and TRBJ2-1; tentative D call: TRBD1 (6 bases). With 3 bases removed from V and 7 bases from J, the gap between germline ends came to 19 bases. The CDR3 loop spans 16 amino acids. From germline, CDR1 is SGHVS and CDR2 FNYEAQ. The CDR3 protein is CASSFLPDGQMNEQFF. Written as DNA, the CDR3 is TGTGCCAGCAGCTTCTTACCCGATGGACAGATGAATGAGCAGTTCTTC.

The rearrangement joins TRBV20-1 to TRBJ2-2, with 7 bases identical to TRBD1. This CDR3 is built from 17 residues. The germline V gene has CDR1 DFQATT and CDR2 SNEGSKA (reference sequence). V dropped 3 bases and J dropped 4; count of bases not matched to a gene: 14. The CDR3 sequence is CSARRRTGRAPTGELFF. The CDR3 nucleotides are TGCAGTGCTAGGCGGCGGACAGGCCGAGCCCCCACCGGGGAGCTGTTTTTT.

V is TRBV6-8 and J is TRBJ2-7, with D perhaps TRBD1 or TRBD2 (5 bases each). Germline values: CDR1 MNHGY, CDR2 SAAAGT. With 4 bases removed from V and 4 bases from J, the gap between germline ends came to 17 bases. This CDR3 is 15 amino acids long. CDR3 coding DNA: TGTGCCAGCAGTTCGCCGGGACGGAAAGGTTACGAGCAGTACTTC. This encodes CASSSPGRKGYEQYF.

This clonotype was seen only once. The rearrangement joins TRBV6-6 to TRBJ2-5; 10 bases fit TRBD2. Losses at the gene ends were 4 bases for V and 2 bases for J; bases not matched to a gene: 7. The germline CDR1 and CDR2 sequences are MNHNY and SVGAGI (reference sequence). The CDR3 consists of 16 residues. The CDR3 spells CASSSSAGGLQETQYF. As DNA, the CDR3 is TGTGCCAGCAGTTCATCAGCGGGGGGGCTGCAAGAGACCCAGTACTTC.

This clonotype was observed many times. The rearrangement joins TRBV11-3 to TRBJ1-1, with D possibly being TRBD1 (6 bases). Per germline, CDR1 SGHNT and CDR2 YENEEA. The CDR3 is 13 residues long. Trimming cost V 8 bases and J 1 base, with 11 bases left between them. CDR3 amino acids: CASLGQPNTEAFF. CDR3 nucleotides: TGTGCCAGCCTTGGACAGCCGAACACTGAAGCTTTCTTT.

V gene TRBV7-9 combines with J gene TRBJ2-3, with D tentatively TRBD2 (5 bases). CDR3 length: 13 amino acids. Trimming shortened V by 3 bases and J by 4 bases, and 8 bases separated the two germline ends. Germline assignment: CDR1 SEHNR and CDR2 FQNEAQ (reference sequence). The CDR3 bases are TGTGCCAGCAGCTTTCGGGAACCAGATACGCAGTATTTT. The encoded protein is CASSFREPDTQYF.

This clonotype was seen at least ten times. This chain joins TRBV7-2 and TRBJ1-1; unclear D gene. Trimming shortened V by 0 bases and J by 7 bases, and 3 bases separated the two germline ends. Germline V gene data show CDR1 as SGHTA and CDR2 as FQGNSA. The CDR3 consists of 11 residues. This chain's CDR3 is CASSLAGEAFF. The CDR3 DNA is TGTGCCAGCAGCTTAGCAGGTGAAGCTTTCTTT.

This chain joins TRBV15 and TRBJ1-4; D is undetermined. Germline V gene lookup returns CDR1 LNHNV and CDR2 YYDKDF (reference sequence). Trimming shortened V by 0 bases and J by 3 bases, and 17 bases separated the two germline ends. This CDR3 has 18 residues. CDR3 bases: TGTGCCACCAGCAGAGAGAGAAGGAGGGCGGAATCTAATGAAAAACTGTTTTTT. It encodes CATSRERRRAESNEKLFF.

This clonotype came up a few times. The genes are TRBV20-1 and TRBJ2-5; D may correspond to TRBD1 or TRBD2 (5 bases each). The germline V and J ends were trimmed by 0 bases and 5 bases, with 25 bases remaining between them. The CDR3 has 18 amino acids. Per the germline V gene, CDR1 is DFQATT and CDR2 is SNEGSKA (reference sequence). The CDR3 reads CSARDWLPPWVGEETQYF. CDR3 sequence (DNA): TGCAGTGCTAGAGATTGGCTACCCCCGTGGGTAGGGGAGGAGACCCAGTACTTC.